Shown below are 27 T cell receptor beta chains from a single sample sequenced in a study of T cell changes during pregnancy in multiple sclerosis. Sequencing was performed with immunoSEQ multiplex PCR; in TCRdb, only in-frame clones are kept and a portion is missing. Of around 34,000 clones listed, around 91% are singletons. Material: CD4+ T cells from peripheral blood mononuclear cells, obtained in the second trimester of pregnancy. All receptors come from a female donor with multiple sclerosis, enrolled in a pregnancy study.

The CDR3 sequence: CASSAQLAGANEQFF. CDR3 nucleotides: TGTGCCAGCAGTGCCCAACTAGCGGGAGCCAATGAGCAGTTCTTC. This chain uses TRBV6-1 with TRBJ2-1, with 11 bases aligning to TRBD2. Germline lookup yields CDR1 MNHNS and CDR2 SASEGT. Trimming at V came to 4 bases and at J to 6 bases, leaving 5 bases not matched to a gene. CDR3 length equals 15 residues.

The genes are TRBV25-1 and TRBJ1-4; D gene unclear. The CDR3 loop spans 13 amino acids. Germline values: CDR1 MGHDK, CDR2 SYGVNS. V lost 1 base and J lost 10, with 10 bases in between. CDR3 sequence: CASSELGSGKLFF. In DNA form, the CDR3 reads TGTGCCAGCAGTGAATTAGGTTCAGGAAAACTGTTTTTT. The full variable domain, rest sourced from reference TRBV25-1 and TRBJ1-4, is EADIYQTPRYLVIGTGKKITLECSQTMGHDKMYWYQQDPGMELHLIHYSYGVNSTEKGDLSSESTVSRIRTEHFPLTLESARPSHTSQYLCASSELGSGKLFFGSGTQLSVL.

The chain is built from TRBV5-1 and TRBJ1-4, with D perhaps matching TRBD1 (6 bases). Between the trimmed V and J ends, which lost 3 bases and 4 bases, there was a span of 13 bases. Germline lookup yields CDR1 SGHRS and CDR2 YFSETQ. This CDR3 region has 15 residues. The CDR3 protein is CASSWLGQNNEKLFF. DNA for the CDR3: TGCGCCAGCAGCTGGCTCGGACAGAATAATGAAAAACTGTTTTTT.

The rearrangement uses TRBV25-1 and TRBJ1-1; D may be TRBD1 (5 bases). Germline V gene sequence: CDR1 MGHDK, CDR2 SYGVNS. V dropped 4 bases and J dropped 8 bases, with 14 bases sitting between them. There are 13 residues in the CDR3. The DNA of the CDR3 is TGTGCCAGCAGTGTTGACAGTCGCCTCGAAGCTTTCTTT. Translation gives CASSVDSRLEAFF.

The table lists this clone with a few counts. CDR3 amino acids: CASRLSLGGGTEAFF. As DNA, the CDR3 is TGTGCCAGCCGCCTGAGTCTGGGGGGTGGCACTGAAGCTTTCTTT. The chain joins TRBV28 to TRBJ1-1; D is possibly TRBD1 (5 bases). The CDR3 has 15 residues. V gave up 8 bases and J gave up 4 bases, with 20 bases separating them. Germline lookup yields CDR1 MDHEN and CDR2 SYDVKM.

The genes are TRBV9 and TRBJ2-5, with TRBD1 as a possible D gene (6 bases). CDR1 and CDR2 (germline): SGDLS, YYNGEE. The germline V and J ends were trimmed by 0 bases and 5 bases, with 14 bases remaining between them. The CDR3 totals 15 residues. The chain's CDR3 is CASSVAVGARETQYF. The CDR3 DNA reads as TGTGCCAGCAGCGTAGCTGTGGGGGCGCGGGAGACCCAGTACTTC.

V gene TRBV5-8 combines with J gene TRBJ1-2, with a possible D match to TRBD1 (5 bases). The germline gives CDR1 SGHTS, CDR2 YDEGEE. The CDR3 runs to 13 residues. The V gene lost 3 bases and the J gene lost 8 bases, with 14 bases spanning the gap. The chain's CDR3 is CASSWGLGGGYTF. CDR3 DNA: TGTGCCAGCAGCTGGGGACTGGGAGGGGGCTACACCTTC.

The rearrangement uses TRBV19 and TRBJ2-7; TRBD2 matches at 11 bases. Per the germline V gene, CDR1 is LNHDA and CDR2 is SQIVND (reference sequence). The ends lost 5 bases at V and 0 bases at J; junction bases unmatched: 12. The CDR3 has 18 residues. Here the CDR3 reads CASSSRAPTSGGSYEQYF. The CDR3 DNA sequence: TGTGCCAGTAGTTCTCGTGCGCCTACTAGCGGGGGCTCCTACGAGCAGTACTTC. Full variable domain (remainder filled in from reference TRBV19 and TRBJ2-7): DGGITQSPKYLFRKEGQNVTLSCEQNLNHDAMYWYRQDPGQGLRLIYYSQIVNDFQKGDIAEGYSVSREKKESFPLTVTSAQKNPTAFYLCASSSRAPTSGGSYEQYFGPGTRLTVT.

V gene TRBV2 combines with J gene TRBJ2-2, with TRBD2 matching over 11 bases. J gave up 6 bases and V 6 bases, and 6 bases lay outside the gene matches. Germline assignment: CDR1 SNHLY and CDR2 FYNNEI. CDR3 length: 15 residues. CDR3 bases: TGTGCCAGCAGGGGTACTAGCGGGAGTCCCGGGGAGCTGTTTTTT. Its protein product is CASRGTSGSPGELFF. Combining the CDR3 with reference TRBV2 and TRBJ2-2 gives the whole variable domain EPEVTQTPSHQVTQMGQEVILRCVPISNHLYFYWYRQILGQKVEFLVSFYNNEISEKSEIFDDQFSVERPDGSNFTLKIRSTKLEDSAMYFCASRGTSGSPGELFFGEGSRLTVL.

This chain joins TRBV27 and TRBJ2-7, with 13 bases fitting TRBD2. The V gene's germline CDR1 is MNHEY and CDR2 SMNVEV (reference sequence). With V trimmed by 5 bases and J by 2 bases, 6 bases remained unmatched. This CDR3 region has 16 residues. The CDR3 nucleotides read TGTGCCAGCAGTGCGTCGGGACTAGCGGGAACCTACGAGCAGTACTTC. Translating it yields CASSASGLAGTYEQYF.

This chain links TRBV2 with TRBJ2-1; D is unclear. Germline assignment: CDR1 SNHLY and CDR2 FYNNEI. Trimming took 0 bases from V and 2 from J, leaving 11 bases between them. The CDR3 totals 16 residues. CDR3 DNA: TGTGCCAGCAGTGAAGCCGTGAGCTTAGCCTACAATGAGCAGTTCTTC. Its translation is CASSEAVSLAYNEQFF.

J is TRBJ1-1 and V is TRBV19; perhaps TRBD1 as D (6 bases). Germline CDR1 reads LNHDA; CDR2 reads SQIVND (reference sequence). The ends were cut back, 3 bases at V and 2 bases at J, with 13 bases in the middle. The CDR3 covers 15 residues. In nucleotides, the CDR3 is TGTGCCAGTAGTATCGACGGGGGGCGAAACACTGAAGCTTTCTTT. Its protein is CASSIDGGRNTEAFF. The entire variable domain, with the rest obtained from reference TRBV19 and TRBJ1-1, is as follows: DGGITQSPKYLFRKEGQNVTLSCEQNLNHDAMYWYRQDPGQGLRLIYYSQIVNDFQKGDIAEGYSVSREKKESFPLTVTSAQKNPTAFYLCASSIDGGRNTEAFFGQGTRLTVV.

The rearrangement joins TRBV5-8 to TRBJ1-1; TRBD1 is a possible D gene (6 bases). V was clipped by 4 bases and J by 0 bases, with 13 bases between them. The germline gives CDR1 SGHTS, CDR2 YDEGEE. The CDR3 runs to 15 residues. CDR3 sequence reads: CASSHNDRLNTEAFF. In DNA, the CDR3 is TGTGCCAGCAGCCATAACGACAGGCTGAACACTGAAGCTTTCTTT.

The V call is TRBV27, the J call TRBJ2-1, with 7 nucleotides matching TRBD2. Germline V gives CDR1 MNHEY, CDR2 SMNVEV (reference sequence). This CDR3 contains 15 residues. The V segment lost 5 bases and the J segment 8 bases; nucleotides outside the gene matches: 12. The chain's CDR3 is CASSPLQGGSDEQFF. The CDR3, as DNA: TGTGCCAGCAGTCCCCTCCAGGGCGGGAGCGATGAGCAGTTCTTC.

V gene TRBV6-1 combines with J gene TRBJ2-1; 7 bases are shared with TRBD1. Germline V gene sequence: CDR1 MNHNS, CDR2 SASEGT. Losses at the gene ends were 1 base for V and 4 bases for J; bases not matched to a gene: 4. The CDR3 has 15 residues. Here the CDR3 reads CASSEEGASYNEQFF. Here the CDR3 DNA reads TGTGCCAGCAGTGAAGAGGGGGCCTCGTACAATGAGCAGTTCTTC.

This chain joins TRBV28 and TRBJ2-1, with D perhaps TRBD1 (6 bases). The V and J ends lost 5 bases and 1 base respectively, with 6 bases between them. This CDR3 contains 13 residues. Germline V gives CDR1 MDHEN, CDR2 SYDVKM. CDR3 amino acids: CASSRGSYNEQFF. In nucleotides, the CDR3 is TGTGCCAGCAGTAGGGGGTCCTACAATGAGCAGTTCTTC.

The chain links TRBV27 to TRBJ2-3; possible D gene TRBD2, 7 bases. CDR1 is MNHEY and CDR2 is SMNVEV in the germline V gene (reference sequence). Trimming stripped 8 bases from V and 2 bases from J, with 23 bases between. CDR3 length: 17 residues. CDR3 coding DNA: TGTGCCAGCCTCAAAGGGGGGGGACGGATTTCCACAGATACGCAGTATTTT. It is translated as CASLKGGGRISTDTQYF.

The genes are TRBV5-4 and TRBJ2-5, with 10 bases lining up with TRBD1. V lost 0 bases, J lost 4 bases, and 12 bases stayed unmatched. In germline, CDR1 is SGHNT, CDR2 YYREEE (reference sequence). The CDR3 has 18 amino acids. The CDR3 here is CASSLALPRTGGRETQYF. As DNA, the CDR3 is TGTGCCAGCAGCTTGGCCTTGCCAAGGACAGGGGGGCGAGAGACCCAGTACTTC. The full variable domain, rest sourced from reference TRBV5-4 and TRBJ2-5, is ETGVTQSPTHLIKTRGQQVTLRCSSQSGHNTVSWYQQALGQGPQFIFQYYREEENGRGNFPPRFSGLQFPNYSSELNVNALELDDSALYLCASSLALPRTGGRETQYFGPGTRLLVL.

This rearrangement joins TRBV5-3 to TRBJ2-5; D is possibly TRBD2 (6 bases). TRBV5-3 belongs to the ORF category, with a function that is uncertain. V lost 1 base to trimming and J lost 5 bases, with 12 bases between them. This CDR3 spans 14 amino acids. In DNA, the CDR3 is TGTGCCAGAAGCTTGACTAGCTTGTGGGAGACCCAGTACTTC. This translates into CARSLTSLWETQYF.

In regard to this clone: The sample contains more than one DNA sequence encoding this CDR3. This rearrangement joins TRBV19 to TRBJ2-7, with 10 bases fitting TRBD2. This CDR3 has 14 residues. CDR1 and CDR2 from the germline V gene are LNHDA and SQIVND (reference sequence). V lost 5 bases, J lost 0 bases, and 1 base stayed unmatched. The DNA of the CDR3 is TGTGCCAGTAGTCGGACTAGCGGCTCCTACGAGCAGTACTTC. The encoded protein is CASSRTSGSYEQYF.

The rearrangement uses TRBV6-1 and TRBJ2-7; no reliable D call. CDR1 and CDR2 (germline): MNHNS, SASEGT. V gave up 6 bases and J gave up 4 bases, with 13 bases separating them. There are 13 residues in the CDR3. The chain's CDR3 is CASRSELPYEQYF. The CDR3 DNA sequence: TGTGCCAGCAGGTCAGAACTACCATACGAGCAGTACTTC.

The chain couples TRBV27 to TRBJ2-7, with 11 bases aligning to TRBD1. Germline values: CDR1 MNHEY, CDR2 SMNVEV (reference sequence). This CDR3 is built from 14 residues. J lost 7 bases, V lost 6 bases, and 8 bases had no gene match. The CDR3, as DNA: TGTGCCAGCAGACCCGGGACAGGGGGTCGGGAGCAGTACTTC. This codes for CASRPGTGGREQYF.

The sample holds one count of this clone. This chain joins TRBV4-3 and TRBJ1-5, with 8 bases identical to TRBD1. V trimming: 0 bases; J trimming: 4 bases; junction bases outside the gene matches: 5. This CDR3 region has 16 residues. Germline values: CDR1 LGHNA, CDR2 YSLEER. The CDR3 sequence: CASSQDYDRGNQPQHF. The CDR3 bases are TGCGCCAGCAGCCAAGATTACGACAGGGGTAATCAGCCCCAGCATTTT.

The gene calls are TRBV6-5 and TRBJ1-2; perhaps TRBD1 as D (5 bases). CDR1 and CDR2 from the germline V gene are MNHEY and SVGAGI. Trimming took off 4 bases at V and 2 bases at J, with 8 bases between the two ends. The CDR3 has 13 residues. In DNA form, the CDR3 reads TGTGCCAGCAGTTCGGACAAAAACTATGGCTACACCTTC. It translates to CASSSDKNYGYTF.

The chain carries TRBV11-2 and TRBJ2-7, with D possibly TRBD1 on 7 matching bases. Germline assignment: CDR1 SGHAT and CDR2 FQNNGV. Trimming shortened V by 5 bases and J by 5 bases, and 16 bases separated the two germline ends. The CDR3 is 14 residues long. The CDR3 sequence is CASSQSRGADEQYF. Here the CDR3 DNA reads TGTGCCAGCAGCCAAAGCAGGGGGGCAGACGAGCAGTACTTC.

The rearrangement joins TRBV4-3 to TRBJ1-3; D is uncertain. CDR1 and CDR2 (germline): LGHNA, YSLEER. V was shortened by 4 bases and J by 3 bases, with 10 bases between the two germline ends. CDR3 size: 14 residues. CDR3 nucleotides: TGCGCCAGCAGCCGCCAAAGACTTGGAAACACCATATATTTT. It codes for CASSRQRLGNTIYF.

The chain is built from TRBV7-9 and TRBJ2-3; D unclear. V dropped 5 bases and J dropped 5 bases, with 8 bases sitting between them. This CDR3 region has 12 residues. CDR1 is SEHNR, CDR2 FQNEAQ, per germline (reference sequence). CDR3 region: CASSNGEDTQYF. DNA of the CDR3: TGTGCCAGCAGCAACGGAGAAGATACGCAGTATTTT.